This is a list of T cell receptor beta chains from one sample in a study of cytomegalovirus exposure and HLA in healthy donors. Profiling relied on immunoSEQ multiplex PCR, and the TCRdb table lists in-frame clones only, not all of them. This table has more than 100,000 clones, 75% to 90% appearing once. Sequencing was carried out using PBMCs. These receptors all come from a young man in good health and CMV-seronegative. CDR3s include the opening cysteine and the closing phenylalanine or tryptophan. D genes are given only for firm matches. Some rows have no size entry. The others give once, few or many, or a class for an expanded clone.

J gene,CDR3 length,V gene,clone size,D gene,CDR3 protein,CDR3 DNA
TRBJ1-2,15,TRBV15,NA,NA,CATSPPGHANYGYTF,TGTGCCACCAGCCCCCCGGGACATGCGAACTATGGCTACACCTTC
TRBJ1-1,15,TRBV9,NA,NA,CASSVGTLGNTEAFF,TGTGCCAGCAGCGTAGGGACACTTGGGAACACTGAAGCTTTCTTT
TRBJ1-4,15,TRBV4-1,NA,NA,CASSQEVTGGEKLFF,TGCGCCAGCAGCCAAGAGGTTACAGGCGGTGAAAAACTGTTTTTT
TRBJ2-3,16,TRBV19,NA,NA,CASSYTGFTSTDTQYF,TGTGCCAGTAGTTATACGGGGTTCACTAGCACAGATACGCAGTATTTT
TRBJ2-6,24,TRBV9,NA,NA,CASSSNPTSLGREVTYGSANVLTF,TGTGCCAGCAGCTCTAATCCCACCTCCCTGGGCAGGGAGGTAACCTACGGGAGCGCCAACGTCCTGACTTTC
TRBJ1-1,14,TRBV7-2,once,TRBD1,CASSLGVTGDKAFF,TGTGCCAGCAGCTTAGGGGTGACAGGGGATAAAGCTTTCTTT
TRBJ2-1,15,TRBV7-2,few,NA,CASSLKGGAYNEQFF,TGTGCCAGCAGCTTAAAAGGCGGGGCCTACAATGAGCAGTTCTTC
TRBJ2-3,17,TRBV27,NA,TRBD1,CASSFRGRGPRTDTQYF,TGTGCCAGCAGTTTTCGTGGCAGGGGGCCGCGCACAGATACGCAGTATTTT
TRBJ1-3,15,TRBV5-5,NA,NA,CASSAYTGAGNTIYF,TGTGCCAGCAGCGCCTACACCGGGGCTGGAAACACCATATATTTT
TRBJ2-3,18,TRBV7-9,NA,NA,CASSLWSRVARRTDTQYF,TGTGCCAGCAGCTTATGGTCTCGGGTTGCTAGAAGGACAGATACGCAGTATTTT
TRBJ1-1,15,TRBV2,NA,NA,CASISQGNMNTEAFF,TGTGCCAGCATCAGTCAGGGGAATATGAACACTGAAGCTTTCTTT
TRBJ2-7,14,TRBV18,NA,TRBD1,CASSPRTGAYEQYF,TGTGCCAGCTCACCCCGGACAGGGGCCTACGAGCAGTACTTC
TRBJ2-7,16,TRBV4-1,once,TRBD2,CASSQDSSGSSYEQYF,TGCGCCAGCAGCCAAGATTCTAGCGGTAGCTCCTACGAGCAGTACTTC
TRBJ2-1,15,TRBV5-4,NA,TRBD2,CASSPAGAEAVEQFF,TGTGCCAGCAGCCCAGCGGGGGCCGAGGCCGTTGAGCAGTTCTTC
TRBJ2-3,16,TRBV10-3,NA,NA,CAISDHLGGGTDTQYF,TGTGCCATCAGTGATCACCTTGGAGGAGGCACAGATACGCAGTATTTT
TRBJ2-5,16,TRBV5-4,NA,TRBD1,CASSLPGTGLQETQYF,TGTGCCAGCAGCTTGCCGGGGACAGGGTTACAAGAGACCCAGTACTTC
TRBJ2-5,16,TRBV7-9,NA,TRBD2,CASSAGTSGEGETQYF,TGTGCCAGCAGCGCCGGGACTAGCGGGGAGGGGGAGACCCAGTACTTC
TRBJ2-5,15,TRBV7-2,NA,TRBD2,CASSLGRGGQETQYF,TGTGCCAGCAGCTTAGGGCGGGGAGGGCAAGAGACCCAGTACTTC
TRBJ1-5,13,TRBV25-1,NA,NA,CASSESGNQPQHF,TGTGCCAGCAGTGAGTCAGGAAATCAGCCCCAGCATTTT
TRBJ2-7,13,TRBV2,NA,NA,CASSEWQGYEQYF,TGTGCCAGCAGTGAGTGGCAGGGGTACGAGCAGTACTTC
TRBJ1-2,16,TRBV5-1,NA,TRBD1,CASSLSLTGGGYGYTF,TGCGCCAGCAGCTTATCCCTTACAGGGGGCGGCTATGGCTACACCTTC
TRBJ1-2,12,TRBV18,once,NA,CASSQGGYGYTF,TGTGCCAGCTCACAAGGAGGCTATGGCTACACCTTC
TRBJ2-7,15,TRBV7-8,NA,NA,CASSPGHESSYEQYF,TGTGCCAGCAGCCCGGGACATGAAAGTTCCTACGAGCAGTACTTC
TRBJ1-2,13,TRBV7-2,NA,TRBD1,CASSSGQGWGYTF,TGTGCCAGCAGCTCCGGACAGGGTTGGGGCTACACCTTC
TRBJ1-6,14,TRBV18,NA,NA,CASSPPLEGSPLHF,TGTGCCAGCTCACCGCCTCTGGAGGGCTCACCCCTCCACTTT
TRBJ2-7,16,TRBV27,NA,TRBD1,CASSLAHLRTGGKEYF,TGTGCCAGCAGTTTAGCCCATTTGAGGACAGGAGGAAAGGAGTACTTC
TRBJ2-5,15,TRBV25-1,NA,NA,CASSGTRGGKETQYF,TGTGCCAGCAGTGGTACAAGGGGGGGGAAAGAGACCCAGTACTTC
TRBJ2-2,14,TRBV11-2,NA,NA,CASSLNPGTGELFF,TGTGCCAGCAGCTTAAACCCCGGCACCGGGGAGCTGTTTTTT
TRBJ2-2,15,TRBV5-6,NA,TRBD2,CASSLTSGGTGELFF,TGTGCCAGCAGCCTTACTAGCGGGGGAACCGGGGAGCTGTTTTTT
TRBJ2-7,13,TRBV2,NA,TRBD2,CASRLAGGYEQYF,TGTGCCAGCAGACTAGCGGGGGGGTACGAGCAGTACTTC
TRBJ2-7,13,TRBV2,NA,TRBD1,CASTTDRAYEQYF,TGTGCCAGCACCACTGACAGGGCCTACGAGCAGTACTTC
TRBJ1-3,8,TRBV29-1,NA,NA,CSVDSLYF,TGCAGCGTGGACAGTCTATATTTT
TRBJ2-6,16,TRBV6-5,once,NA,CASSYSIGAGANVLTF,TGTGCCAGCAGTTACTCGATAGGGGCGGGGGCCAACGTCCTGACTTTC
TRBJ2-2,14,TRBV19,NA,TRBD2,CATRLAANTGELFF,TGTGCCACCCGACTAGCGGCGAACACCGGGGAGCTGTTTTTT
TRBJ2-3,17,TRBV7-2,NA,TRBD2,CASSSKTSGTSTDTQYF,TGTGCCAGCAGCTCGAAGACTAGCGGGACCTCCACAGATACGCAGTATTTT
TRBJ1-4,15,TRBV9,few,TRBD1,CASSVGQGTNEKLFF,TGTGCCAGCAGCGTCGGACAGGGAACTAATGAAAAACTGTTTTTT
TRBJ1-3,16,TRBV5-8,NA,NA,CASSLEVGLSGNTIYF,TGTGCCAGCAGCTTGGAAGTCGGTCTCTCTGGAAACACCATATATTTT
TRBJ1-3,13,TRBV30,NA,NA,CAWSSILGNTIYF,TGTGCCTGGAGCTCCATCCTAGGAAACACCATATATTTT
TRBJ1-2,11,TRBV7-9,NA,NA,CASSSVRGYTF,TGTGCCAGCAGCTCCGTCCGGGGCTACACCTTC
TRBJ2-7,13,TRBV19,NA,NA,CASSIGGGYEQYF,TGTGCCAGTAGTATAGGAGGAGGCTACGAGCAGTACTTC
TRBJ2-1,15,TRBV9,NA,TRBD1,CASSVAGGVPDEQFF,TGTGCCAGCAGCGTAGCAGGGGGTGTTCCCGATGAGCAGTTCTTC
TRBJ1-1,14,TRBV4-3,NA,TRBD1,CASRQGAGNTEAFF,TGCGCCAGCAGACAGGGGGCTGGGAACACTGAAGCTTTCTTT
TRBJ1-1,15,TRBV5-6,NA,NA,CASSSRQSMNTEAFF,TGTGCCAGCAGCTCACGACAGAGCATGAACACTGAAGCTTTCTTT
TRBJ2-7,13,TRBV5-1,NA,TRBD1,CASRPGQLNEQYF,TGCGCCAGCAGGCCGGGACAGTTGAACGAGCAGTACTTC
TRBJ1-2,11,TRBV28,once,NA,CATNDYYGYTF,TGTGCCACGAACGACTACTATGGCTACACCTTC
TRBJ2-7,15,TRBV6-6,NA,TRBD1,CASSYWQGASYEQYF,TGTGCCAGCAGTTACTGGCAGGGGGCTTCCTACGAGCAGTACTTC
TRBJ2-2,14,TRBV5-1,few,TRBD1,CASSYGQGTGELFF,TGCGCCAGCAGCTACGGACAGGGTACCGGGGAGCTGTTTTTT
TRBJ2-7,16,TRBV4-2,NA,TRBD2,CASSQGTSGGESEQYF,TGTGCCAGCAGCCAAGGGACTAGCGGGGGGGAGAGCGAGCAGTACTTC
TRBJ2-1,16,TRBV15,NA,NA,CATSREPPPTYNEQFF,TGTGCCACCAGCAGAGAGCCCCCCCCTACCTACAATGAGCAGTTCTTC
TRBJ1-1,14,TRBV6-6,NA,TRBD1,CASSPTGGLGEAFF,TGTGCCAGCAGTCCGACAGGGGGCCTCGGTGAAGCTTTCTTT
TRBJ1-1,13,TRBV19,few,NA,CAARQEKNTEAFF,TGTGCCGCCAGACAGGAAAAGAACACTGAAGCTTTCTTT
TRBJ1-2,13,TRBV9,NA,NA,CASSPDILYGYTF,TGTGCCAGCAGCCCGGACATCCTTTATGGCTACACCTTC
TRBJ1-2,13,TRBV6-6,few,NA,CASSQAGAYGYTF,TGTGCCAGCAGTCAAGCAGGGGCATATGGCTACACCTTC
TRBJ1-5,14,TRBV7-9,NA,NA,CASSLEGEFQPQHF,TGTGCCAGCAGCTTAGAGGGGGAATTTCAGCCCCAGCATTTT
TRBJ2-7,13,TRBV7-9,NA,NA,CASSKGSSYEQYF,TGTGCCAGCAGCAAAGGGAGCAGCTACGAGCAGTACTTC
TRBJ1-5,18,TRBV28,NA,NA,CASSTDSLSFYSNQPQHF,TGTGCCAGCAGTACCGACAGTCTGTCTTTCTATAGCAATCAGCCCCAGCATTTT
TRBJ1-1,14,TRBV5-4,few,TRBD1,CASSLQGWNTEAFF,TGTGCCAGCAGCTTACAGGGGTGGAACACTGAAGCTTTCTTT
TRBJ2-7,14,TRBV6-6,NA,NA,CASSYPGVKYEQYF,TGTGCCAGCAGTTACCCAGGGGTAAAGTACGAGCAGTACTTC
TRBJ1-1,14,TRBV28,NA,NA,CASSPAGRNTEAFF,TGTGCCAGCAGTCCCGCGGGGAGGAACACTGAAGCTTTCTTT